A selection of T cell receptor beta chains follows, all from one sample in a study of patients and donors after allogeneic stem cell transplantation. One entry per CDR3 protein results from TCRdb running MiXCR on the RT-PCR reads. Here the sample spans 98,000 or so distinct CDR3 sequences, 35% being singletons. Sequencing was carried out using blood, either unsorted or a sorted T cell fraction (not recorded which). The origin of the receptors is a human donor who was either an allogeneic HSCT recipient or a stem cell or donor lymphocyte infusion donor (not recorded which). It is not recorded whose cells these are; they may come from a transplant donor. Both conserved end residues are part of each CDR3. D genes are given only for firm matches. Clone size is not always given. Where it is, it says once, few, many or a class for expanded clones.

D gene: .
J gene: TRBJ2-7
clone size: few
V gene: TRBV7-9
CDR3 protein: CASSFLSGMNYEQYF
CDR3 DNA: TGTGCCAGCAGCTTCCTTTCAGGGATGAACTACGAGCAGTACTTC

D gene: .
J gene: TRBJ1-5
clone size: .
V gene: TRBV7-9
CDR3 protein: CASKEGNQPQHF
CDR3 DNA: TGTGCCAGCAAAGAGGGCAATCAGCCCCAGCATTTT

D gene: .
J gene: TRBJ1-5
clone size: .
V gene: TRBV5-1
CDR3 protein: CASSLEPLSNQPQHF
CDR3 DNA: TGCGCCAGCAGCTTGGAACCGTTAAGCAATCAGCCCCAGCATTTT

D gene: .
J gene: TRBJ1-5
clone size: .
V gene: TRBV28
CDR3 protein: CASSLSSQGRGQPQHF
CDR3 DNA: TGTGCCAGCAGTTTATCCTCACAGGGTAGGGGACAGCCCCAGCATTTT

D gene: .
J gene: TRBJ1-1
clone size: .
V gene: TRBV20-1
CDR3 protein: CSARMGTGGTEAFF
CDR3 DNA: TGCAGTGCTAGGATGGGGACGGGGGGCACTGAAGCTTTCTTT

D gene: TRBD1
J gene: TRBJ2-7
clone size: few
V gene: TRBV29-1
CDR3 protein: CSVGDRGPYEQYF
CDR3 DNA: TGCAGCGTTGGGGACAGGGGCCCCTACGAGCAGTACTTC

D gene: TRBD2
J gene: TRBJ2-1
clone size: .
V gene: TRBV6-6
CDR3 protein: CASSYGPSGRGSYNEQFF
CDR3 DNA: TGTGCCAGCAGTTACGGTCCGAGCGGGAGGGGATCCTACAATGAGCAGTTCTTC

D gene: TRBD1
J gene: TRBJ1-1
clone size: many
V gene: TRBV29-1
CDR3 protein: CSVEGTGGHTEAFF
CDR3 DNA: TGCAGCGTTGAAGGGACAGGGGGGCACACTGAAGCTTTCTTT

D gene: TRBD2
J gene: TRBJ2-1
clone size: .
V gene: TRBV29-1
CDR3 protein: CSVTHVAGVYNEQFF
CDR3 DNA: TGCAGCGTCACCCACGTAGCGGGGGTATACAATGAGCAGTTCTTC

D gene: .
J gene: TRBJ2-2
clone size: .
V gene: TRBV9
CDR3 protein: CASSFRPGRTGELFF
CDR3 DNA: TGTGCCAGCAGCTTCCGGCCGGGAAGGACCGGGGAGCTGTTTTTT

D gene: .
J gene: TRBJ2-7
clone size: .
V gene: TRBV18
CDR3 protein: CASSPQQGYEQYF
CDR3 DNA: TGTGCCAGCTCACCACAGCAGGGTTACGAGCAGTACTTC

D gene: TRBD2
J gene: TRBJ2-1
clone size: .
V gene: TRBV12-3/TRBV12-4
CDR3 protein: CASSFHLGTSGYNEQFF
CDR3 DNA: TGTGCCAGCAGTTTCCATCTGGGGACTAGCGGATACAATGAGCAGTTCTTC

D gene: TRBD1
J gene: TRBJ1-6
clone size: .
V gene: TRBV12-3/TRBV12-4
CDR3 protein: CASSLRQGQSPLHF
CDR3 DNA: TGTGCCAGCAGCCTGCGACAGGGACAATCACCCCTCCACTTT

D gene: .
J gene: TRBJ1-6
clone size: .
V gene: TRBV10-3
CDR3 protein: CAISGEGPGAPLHF
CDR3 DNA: TGTGCCATCAGTGGAGAGGGCCCGGGGGCACCCCTCCACTTT

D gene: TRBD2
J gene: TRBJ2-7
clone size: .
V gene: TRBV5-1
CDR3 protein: CASSQGLAGYYEQYF
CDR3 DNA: TGCGCCAGCAGCCAGGGACTAGCGGGATACTACGAGCAGTACTTC

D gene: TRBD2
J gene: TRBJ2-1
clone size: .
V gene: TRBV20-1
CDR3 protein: CSARGTRSEQFF
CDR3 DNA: TGCAGTGCTAGAGGGACTAGGAGTGAGCAGTTCTTC

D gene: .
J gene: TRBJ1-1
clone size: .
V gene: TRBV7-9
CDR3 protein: CASSLSQGSTEAFF
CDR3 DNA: TGTGCCAGCAGCCTATCCCAGGGTTCCACTGAAGCTTTCTTT

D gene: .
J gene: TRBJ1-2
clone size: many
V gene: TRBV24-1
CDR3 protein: CATSGPEYGYTF
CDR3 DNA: TGTGCCACCAGTGGACCAGAGTATGGCTACACCTTC

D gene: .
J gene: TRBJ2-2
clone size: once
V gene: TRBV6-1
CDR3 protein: CASSEALGTGELFF
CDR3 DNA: TGTGCCAGCAGTGAAGCTCTGGGGACCGGGGAGCTGTTTTTT

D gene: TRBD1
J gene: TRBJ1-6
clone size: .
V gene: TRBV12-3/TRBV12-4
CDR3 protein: CASSPQGIGSPLHF
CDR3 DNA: TGTGCCAGCAGCCCACAGGGGATAGGTTCACCCCTCCACTTT

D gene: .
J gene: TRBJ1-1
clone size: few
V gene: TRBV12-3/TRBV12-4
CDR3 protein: CASSLAPGGTEAFF
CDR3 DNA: TGTGCCAGCAGTTTAGCGCCAGGCGGCACTGAAGCTTTCTTT

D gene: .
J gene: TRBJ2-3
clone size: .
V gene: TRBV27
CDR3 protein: CASSPSRGWPLEDTQYF
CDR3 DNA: TGTGCCAGCAGTCCCTCCCGTGGGTGGCCTTTGGAGGATACGCAGTATTTT

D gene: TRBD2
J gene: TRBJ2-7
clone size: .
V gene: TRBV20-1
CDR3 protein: CSAREASGNYEQYF
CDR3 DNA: TGCAGTGCTAGAGAAGCTAGCGGGAACTACGAGCAGTACTTC